These 19 T cell receptor beta chains share one sample of origin, sequenced in a study of glioma-infiltrating T cells. Using RNA template, CDR3s of TCR alpha and beta were amplified with iRepertoire arm-PCR. TCRdb independently ran MiXCR on the multiplex PCR reads; one entry per CDR3 protein. The sample has some 100,000 distinct CDR3 sequences; less than 30% are singletons. Sequencing was carried out using glioma tissue, nonneoplastic brain tissue, or PBMCs (not recorded which). Every receptor here comes from a human donor with low-grade glioma or glioblastoma, undergoing nonglioma brain surgery, or in good health (not recorded which).

This clonotype was recorded at least ten times. This rearrangement joins TRBV2 to TRBJ1-1; D is undetermined. The CDR3 has 14 residues. V shed 1 base and J shed 5 bases, with 11 bases lying between them. Germline assignment: CDR1 SNHLY and CDR2 FYNNEI. Written as DNA, the CDR3 is TGTGCCAGCAGTGAAGAGGCAGGAGGAACTGAAGCTTTCTTT. Translation gives CASSEEAGGTEAFF. Using reference TRBV2 and TRBJ1-1 for the parts outside the CDR3, the full variable domain is EPEVTQTPSHQVTQMGQEVILRCVPISNHLYFYWYRQILGQKVEFLVSFYNNEISEKSEIFDDQFSVERPDGSNFTLKIRSTKLEDSAMYFCASSEEAGGTEAFFGQGTRLTVV.

This clonotype was seen ten or more times. V gene TRBV5-1 combines with J gene TRBJ2-5, with a possible D match to TRBD2 (5 bases). Germline assignment: CDR1 SGHRS and CDR2 YFSETQ. Trimming took off 4 bases at V and 3 bases at J, with 13 bases between the two ends. This CDR3 contains 14 residues. The CDR3 loop reads CASSAWTSEETQYF. CDR3 nucleotide sequence: TGCGCCAGCAGCGCCTGGACTTCTGAAGAGACCCAGTACTTC.

This clonotype was recorded many times. This sequence joins TRBV7-9 and TRBJ2-5; TRBD2 matches at 7 bases. CDR1 is SEHNR and CDR2 is FQNEAQ in the germline V gene (reference sequence). This CDR3 comprises 17 residues. The ends lost 4 bases at V and 4 bases at J; junction bases unmatched: 15. For the CDR3, the DNA is TGTGCCAGCAGCTCGCTCCAAACAGCTAGCGGTGGAGAGACCCAGTACTTC. It specifies CASSSLQTASGGETQYF.

This clonotype appeared many times. The chain joins TRBV6-1 to TRBJ2-5, with 8 bases identical to TRBD2. Looked up from germline, CDR1 is MNHNS and CDR2 is SASEGT. The ends lost 6 bases at V and 2 bases at J; junction bases unmatched: 8. CDR3 length: 15 residues. CDR3 residues: CASSPPGGGQETQYF. Here the CDR3 DNA reads TGTGCCAGCAGCCCCCCCGGGGGGGGACAAGAGACCCAGTACTTC.

This clonotype was observed at least ten times. The V call is TRBV27, the J call TRBJ1-6; D may be TRBD1 (5 bases). This CDR3 region has 14 residues. Germline-derived CDR1 and CDR2 are MNHEY and SMNVEV (reference sequence). V was shortened by 3 bases and J by 5 bases, with 8 bases between the two germline ends. CDR3: CASSLYRNNSPLHF. The CDR3 DNA reads as TGTGCCAGCAGTTTGTACAGGAATAATTCACCCCTCCACTTT.

This clonotype was counted ten times or more. The chain combines TRBV10-3 with TRBJ2-5, with 9 bases identical to TRBD2. The CDR3 contains 13 residues. The junction had 4 bases not matched to a gene; V was cut back by 7 bases and J by 4 bases. The germline CDR1 and CDR2 sequences are ENHRY and SYGVKD. Here the CDR3 reads CAITGLAPETQYF. CDR3 coding DNA: TGTGCCATCACAGGACTAGCGCCAGAGACCCAGTACTTC.

Comment on this clonotype: The germline gene is not matched at one end of the junction; a read error may be the cause. The chain couples TRBV7-2 to TRBJ2-1; weak D call: TRBD2 (5 bases). Per the germline V gene, CDR1 is SGHTA and CDR2 is FQGNSA. The length of the CDR3 is 18 residues. The CDR3 region is CASSLAREGAPTYSEQFF. CDR3 DNA sequence: TGTGCCAGCAGCTTAGCGAGAGAGGGCGCGCCTACCTACAGTGAGCAGTTCTTC. The variable domain in full, completed from reference TRBV7-2 and TRBJ2-1, reads GAGVSQSPSNKVTEKGKDVELRCDPISGHTALYWYRQSLGQGLEFLIYFQGNSAPDKSGLPSDRFSAERTGGSVSTLTIQRTQQEDSAVYLCASSLAREGAPTYSEQFFGPGTRLTVL.

This clonotype was seen repeatedly, ten times or more. V gene TRBV5-1 combines with J gene TRBJ2-1, with 10 bases matching TRBD1. Germline CDR1 SGHRS, CDR2 YFSETQ. CDR3 length: 16 amino acids. Losses at the gene ends were 1 base for V and 7 bases for J; bases not matched to a gene: 8. The DNA for the CDR3 is TGCGCCAGCAGCTTGCCCCCGGGACAGGGGTGGAATGAGCAGTTCTTC. The encoded protein is CASSLPPGQGWNEQFF.

The chain couples TRBV20-1 to TRBJ1-1; a possible D gene is TRBD1 (5 bases). Germline V gene data show CDR1 as DFQATT and CDR2 as SNEGSKA (reference sequence). This CDR3 comprises 13 residues. V was trimmed by 8 bases and J by 1 base, leaving 14 bases between them. The CDR3 reads CSMPREGNTEAFF. The CDR3 region has the DNA TGCAGTATGCCCAGGGAAGGGAACACTGAAGCTTTCTTT.

This clonotype was detected ten times or more. V is TRBV24-1 and J is TRBJ1-5; TRBD1 aligns across 8 bases. V lost 4 bases and J lost 7; bases outside the gene matches: 8. The CDR3 is made up of 15 amino acids. The germline V gene encodes CDR1 KGHDR and CDR2 SFDVKD. CDR3 coding DNA: TGTGCCACCAGTGAGATGACAGGGGCGGAACAGCCCCAGCATTTT. Translation: CATSEMTGAEQPQHF.

The rearrangement uses TRBV12-3 or TRBV12-4 and TRBJ2-1; 7 bases map to TRBD1. The CDR3 sequence is 15 residues long. J lost 4 bases, V lost 7 bases, and 10 bases had no gene match. CDR3 sequence: CASTSQDRIYNEQFF. As DNA, the CDR3 is TGTGCCAGCACCTCCCAGGACAGGATATACAATGAGCAGTTCTTC.

Remarks on this clonotype: An end of the junction does not agree with germline; a read error may underlie this. V usage is TRBV5-4 and J usage is TRBJ1-2; TRBD1 might be the D (5 bases). There are 12 residues in the CDR3. CDR1 SGHNT and CDR2 YYREEE come from the germline V gene (reference sequence). In DNA form, the CDR3 reads TGTGCCAGCGGCTTGCAGGGATATGGCTACACCTTC. It specifies CASGLQGYGYTF.

As to this clonotype: The junction differs from germline at one of its ends, possibly a read error. The genes are TRBV7-3 and TRBJ2-2; D is perhaps TRBD1 or TRBD2 (5 bases each). Germline loops: CDR1 SGHTA, CDR2 FQGTGA. CDR3 length equals 11 residues. The CDR3 coding sequence is TGTGCCAGCAGCAGAGAAGGGGAGCTGCTTTTT. Protein product: CASSREGELLF.

Many counts were recorded for this clonotype. The V gene is TRBV29-1, the J gene TRBJ2-3; 14 bases match TRBD2. The V and J ends lost 4 bases and 4 bases, in that order; junction bases with no gene match: 4. Per the germline V gene, CDR1 is SQVTM and CDR2 is ANQGSEA. The CDR3 extends over 15 amino acids. This chain's CDR3 is CSVGGTSGSADTQYF. The CDR3 coding sequence is TGCAGCGTTGGTGGGACTAGCGGGAGCGCAGATACGCAGTATTTT.

This clonotype has ten or more counts. The chain links TRBV11-2 to TRBJ1-5, with D uncertain. The germline V gene has CDR1 SGHAT and CDR2 FQNNGV. With 5 bases removed from V and 0 bases from J, the gap between germline ends came to 8 bases. The CDR3 extends over 14 amino acids. CDR3: CASSASYSNQPQHF. For the CDR3, the DNA is TGTGCCAGCAGCGCGTCATATAGCAATCAGCCCCAGCATTTT.

This clonotype was counted many times. The V gene is TRBV11-3, the J gene TRBJ2-1, with D possibly TRBD2 on 6 matching bases. Trimming removed 8 bases from V and 9 bases from J, with 14 bases in between. This CDR3 contains 12 residues. Germline values: CDR1 SGHNT, CDR2 YENEEA. The CDR3 DNA is TGTGCCAGCGGAGGGCACTCCGGTGAGCAGTTCTTC. It specifies CASGGHSGEQFF.

This clonotype occurred a few times. The genes are TRBV19 and TRBJ1-1; D unclear. V lost 3 bases to trimming and J lost 4 bases, with 9 bases between them. The CDR3 spans 13 residues. Germline CDR1 LNHDA, CDR2 SQIVND (reference sequence). Here the CDR3 reads CASSMVLLTEAFF. The DNA for the CDR3 is TGTGCCAGTAGTATGGTACTGCTCACTGAAGCTTTCTTT.

This clonotype showed up many times. The V gene is TRBV6-1, the J gene TRBJ1-3; D may be TRBD1 (5 bases). There are 15 residues in the CDR3. V was trimmed by 6 bases and J by 2 bases, leaving 14 bases between them. CDR1 and CDR2 from the germline V gene are MNHNS and SASEGT. The CDR3 spells CASRGTFRTGNTIYF. CDR3 in DNA: TGTGCCAGCAGGGGGACTTTCCGTACTGGAAACACCATATATTTT.

Regarding this clonotype: The conserved phenylalanine or tryptophan is not found at the CDR3 terminus, so this likely reflects a read error. This chain links TRBV20-1 with TRBJ1-1; D is ambiguous. V was trimmed by 3 bases and J by 11 bases, leaving 13 bases between them. Germline V CDR1 and CDR2: DFQATT, SNEGSKA (reference sequence). This CDR3 region has 11 residues. The CDR3 loop is CSARDRGDAFY. CDR3 nucleotides: TGCAGTGCTAGGGACCGCGGTGATGCTTTCTAT.